The rows below give T cell receptor beta chains drawn from one sample of a study of chemoradiotherapy in HPV16-positive cancers. Here immunoSEQ multiplex PCR was the method, and the copy in TCRdb shows in-frame clones only, minus some. The data show approximately 50,000 clones, with more than 90% seen just once and 2.5% to 4% held by the top ten. Sequencing used blood, obtained from a patient who underwent chemoradiotherapy. The receptors originated from a human donor with HPV-associated anogenital cancer. The CDR3 runs from the conserved cysteine through the conserved F or W. D genes are given only for firm matches. Rows give clone size only sometimes, using once, few, many, or a class for an expanded clone.

CSVVGQHLNTEAFF | TGCAGCGTTGTAGGACAACATTTGAACACTGAAGCTTTCTTT | TRBJ1-1 | NA | 14 | NA | TRBV29-1
CASSTRQNRVNTEAFF | TGTGCCAGCAGCACTCGACAGAATAGGGTGAACACTGAAGCTTTCTTT | TRBJ1-1 | NA | 16 | NA | TRBV21-1
CASSLRDTEAFF | TGTGCCAGCAGCTTAAGAGACACTGAAGCTTTCTTT | TRBJ1-1 | NA | 12 | once | TRBV11-3
CASSGPGSYEQYF | TGTGCCAGCTCGGGTCCGGGTTCCTACGAGCAGTACTTC | TRBJ2-7 | NA | 13 | few | TRBV7-8
CASSPPGPTGREQYF | TGTGCCAGCTCACCACCCGGACCTACGGGTAGGGAGCAGTACTTC | TRBJ2-7 | NA | 15 | NA | TRBV18
CASERLWGAGELFF | TGCGCCAGCGAGAGGTTGTGGGGGGCCGGGGAGCTGTTTTTT | TRBJ2-2 | NA | 14 | NA | TRBV4-3
CASSLGTGGAVGYTF | TGTGCCAGCAGCTTAGGGACAGGGGGCGCGGTTGGCTACACCTTC | TRBJ1-2 | TRBD1 | 15 | NA | TRBV11-2
CASTLQGAGELFF | TGTGCCAGCACCCTTCAGGGTGCCGGGGAGCTGTTTTTT | TRBJ2-2 | NA | 13 | NA | TRBV7-8
CASSYDSEVHSPLHF | TGTGCCAGCAGTTACGACAGCGAGGTCCATTCACCCCTCCACTTT | TRBJ1-6 | NA | 15 | NA | TRBV6-6
CASSRNPPTGSNSPLHF | TGCGCCAGCAGCCGAAATCCCCCTACAGGGAGCAATTCACCCCTCCACTTT | TRBJ1-6 | NA | 17 | once | TRBV5-1
CASSHLGAGNTEAFF | TGCGCCAGCAGCCACTTGGGGGCAGGGAACACTGAAGCTTTCTTT | TRBJ1-1 | NA | 15 | NA | TRBV4-3
CASSQVAGGPGELFF | TGTGCCAGCAGCCAAGTGGCGGGGGGGCCCGGGGAGCTGTTTTTT | TRBJ2-2 | TRBD2 | 15 | NA | TRBV4-2
CASSDWGGSSGNTIYF | TGTGCCAGCAGTGATTGGGGGGGAAGCTCTGGAAACACCATATATTTT | TRBJ1-3 | NA | 16 | NA | TRBV6-1
CASSTTTSGGATYNEQFF | TGCGCCAGCAGCACCACAACTAGCGGGGGGGCTACCTACAATGAGCAGTTCTTC | TRBJ2-1 | TRBD2 | 18 | NA | TRBV5-1
CASGGRRLPQHF | TGTGCCAGCGGCGGGAGGAGGTTGCCCCAGCATTTT | TRBJ1-5 | NA | 12 | NA | TRBV6-4
CASSERLSGGAADTQYF | TGTGCCAGCAGTGAACGGCTTAGCGGGGGGGCGGCAGATACGCAGTATTTT | TRBJ2-3 | TRBD2 | 17 | NA | TRBV6-1
CASSPTGTRSYNEQFF | TGTGCCAGTAGTCCAACCGGGACTAGATCTTACAATGAGCAGTTCTTC | TRBJ2-1 | TRBD2 | 16 | NA | TRBV19
CASSKYDGTDTQYF | TGTGCCAGCAGCAAATATGATGGCACAGATACGCAGTATTTT | TRBJ2-3 | NA | 14 | NA | TRBV7-2
CASSLGLGRGDEQFF | TGTGCCAGCAGCTTAGGCCTCGGGAGGGGGGATGAGCAGTTCTTC | TRBJ2-1 | TRBD2 | 15 | NA | TRBV7-8
CASSLVATGANVLTF | TGTGCCAGCAGCTTAGTGGCAACTGGGGCCAACGTCCTGACTTTC | TRBJ2-6 | NA | 15 | NA | TRBV7-3
CASSQRGGPADYGYTF | TGTGCCAGCAGCCAAAGAGGGGGACCGGCCGACTATGGCTACACCTTC | TRBJ1-2 | NA | 16 | NA | TRBV4-2
CASSLDRGMDTQYF | TGTGCCAGCAGCTTGGACAGGGGAATGGATACGCAGTATTTT | TRBJ2-3 | TRBD1 | 14 | once | TRBV5-6
CASSLLGAMEPQHF | TGCGCCAGCAGCTTGTTGGGTGCAATGGAGCCCCAGCATTTT | TRBJ1-5 | NA | 14 | NA | TRBV5-1
CASSQDQVYEQYF | TGTGCCAGCAGCCAAGATCAAGTCTACGAGCAGTACTTC | TRBJ2-7 | NA | 13 | NA | TRBV4-2
CASSLASVPTYEQYF | TGTGCCAGCAGCTTGGCGTCGGTTCCCACCTACGAGCAGTACTTC | TRBJ2-7 | NA | 15 | NA | TRBV5-5
CASSLLGTGVNQPQHF | TGTGCCAGCAGTTTATTAGGGACAGGCGTTAATCAGCCCCAGCATTTT | TRBJ1-5 | TRBD1 | 16 | NA | TRBV27
CASSLGRVGSPLHF | TGTGCCAGCAGCCTCGGACGGGTGGGTTCACCCCTCCACTTT | TRBJ1-6 | NA | 14 | NA | TRBV5-6
CASSTPGGKLFF | TGTGCCAGCAGTACTCCAGGGGGAAAACTGTTTTTT | TRBJ1-4 | TRBD1 | 12 | once | TRBV6-6
CASSSDSPSSGNTIYF | TGCGCCAGCAGCTCGGACAGCCCGAGCTCTGGAAACACCATATATTTT | TRBJ1-3 | NA | 16 | NA | TRBV5-1
CASSGSDGETQYF | TGTGCCAGCAGCGGCTCCGATGGAGAGACCCAGTACTTC | TRBJ2-5 | NA | 13 | once | TRBV7-8
CAWSVPGGNQPQHF | TGTGCCTGGAGTGTCCCAGGGGGTAATCAGCCCCAGCATTTT | TRBJ1-5 | TRBD1 | 14 | NA | TRBV30
CASSPRASGGRAYEQYF | TGTGCCAGCAGCCCCCGGGCTAGCGGGGGGCGGGCCTACGAGCAGTACTTC | TRBJ2-7 | TRBD2 | 17 | NA | TRBV7-2
CASSFGGPSYEQYF | TGTGCCAGCAGTTTCGGGGGTCCCTCCTACGAGCAGTACTTC | TRBJ2-7 | NA | 14 | NA | TRBV5-6
CASSLVAGNNYGYTF | TGTGCCAGCAGCTTAGTGGCAGGGAATAACTATGGCTACACCTTC | TRBJ1-2 | NA | 15 | once | TRBV7-2
CASSMGQRNSPLHF | TGCGCCAGCAGCATGGGACAGAGGAATTCACCCCTCCACTTT | TRBJ1-6 | TRBD1 | 14 | NA | TRBV5-1
CAISRQGSSYEQYF | TGTGCCATCAGTCGACAGGGTAGCTCCTACGAGCAGTACTTC | TRBJ2-7 | TRBD1 | 14 | NA | TRBV10-3
CASSVVQGGAGELFF | TGTGCCAGCAGCGTAGTGCAGGGAGGGGCCGGGGAGCTGTTTTTT | TRBJ2-2 | TRBD2 | 15 | NA | TRBV9
CASSLYPPKEQFF | TGTGCCAGCAGCTTATACCCTCCCAAGGAGCAGTTCTTC | TRBJ2-1 | NA | 13 | once | TRBV7-3
CASSLKRQGGGYTF | TGTGCCAGCAGCTTAAAAAGACAGGGGGGCGGCTACACCTTC | TRBJ1-2 | TRBD1 | 14 | NA | TRBV7-2
CAIRAAYGYTF | TGTGCCATCAGGGCAGCTTATGGCTACACCTTC | TRBJ1-2 | NA | 11 | NA | TRBV10-3
CASSRQGGGYTF | TGTGCCAGCAGTCGACAGGGGGGTGGCTACACCTTC | TRBJ1-2 | TRBD1 | 12 | NA | TRBV6-5
CASSYSGVDNQPQHF | TGTGCCAGCAGTTACTCGGGCGTGGACAATCAGCCCCAGCATTTT | TRBJ1-5 | NA | 15 | few | TRBV6-6
CASRGEQALSYGYTF | TGTGCCAGCAGGGGGGAACAAGCTTTGTCTTATGGCTACACCTTC | TRBJ1-2 | NA | 15 | NA | TRBV27
CAISEGGQRGNEQFF | TGTGCCATCAGTGAGGGGGGACAGAGAGGCAATGAGCAGTTCTTC | TRBJ2-1 | TRBD1 | 15 | NA | TRBV10-3
CASSAAGNANQPQHF | TGTGCCAGCTCTGCGGCGGGGAACGCAAATCAGCCCCAGCATTTT | TRBJ1-5 | NA | 15 | once | TRBV18
CASSYDSGTQYF | TGTGCCAGCAGTTACGATAGCGGTACGCAGTATTTT | TRBJ2-3 | NA | 12 | NA | TRBV6-5
CASSFREGDTQYF | TGTGCCAGCAGCTTCAGGGAGGGAGATACGCAGTATTTT | TRBJ2-3 | TRBD2 | 13 | NA | TRBV7-8
CASSPAGQGKNIQYF | TGTGCCAGCAGCCCCGCGGGGCAGGGCAAAAACATTCAGTACTTC | TRBJ2-4 | NA | 15 | NA | TRBV5-4
CASSLDWTGTMNTEAFF | TGTGCCAGCAGCTTGGACTGGACAGGGACCATGAACACTGAAGCTTTCTTT | TRBJ1-1 | TRBD1 | 17 | NA | TRBV5-6
CASSLGTGDTEAFF | TGTGCCAGCTCACTTGGGACAGGGGACACTGAAGCTTTCTTT | TRBJ1-1 | TRBD1 | 14 | NA | TRBV18
CASSPRTGGTYEQYF | TGTGCCAGCAGCCCACGGACAGGGGGAACCTACGAGCAGTACTTC | TRBJ2-7 | TRBD1 | 15 | once | TRBV7-2
CASSVGSGQETQYF | TGTGCCAGCAGCGTAGGGTCGGGTCAAGAGACCCAGTACTTC | TRBJ2-5 | NA | 14 | NA | TRBV9
CASSDGQGNNEQFF | TGTGCCAGCAGTGACGGACAGGGAAACAATGAGCAGTTCTTC | TRBJ2-1 | TRBD1 | 14 | NA | TRBV6-4
CASSPPAALAGGRNEQFF | TGTGCCAGCTCACCACCGGCCGCACTAGCGGGGGGGCGGAATGAGCAGTTCTTC | TRBJ2-1 | TRBD2 | 18 | NA | TRBV18
CAIGQHYEQYF | TGTGCCATTGGACAGCACTACGAGCAGTACTTC | TRBJ2-7 | NA | 11 | NA | TRBV11-2